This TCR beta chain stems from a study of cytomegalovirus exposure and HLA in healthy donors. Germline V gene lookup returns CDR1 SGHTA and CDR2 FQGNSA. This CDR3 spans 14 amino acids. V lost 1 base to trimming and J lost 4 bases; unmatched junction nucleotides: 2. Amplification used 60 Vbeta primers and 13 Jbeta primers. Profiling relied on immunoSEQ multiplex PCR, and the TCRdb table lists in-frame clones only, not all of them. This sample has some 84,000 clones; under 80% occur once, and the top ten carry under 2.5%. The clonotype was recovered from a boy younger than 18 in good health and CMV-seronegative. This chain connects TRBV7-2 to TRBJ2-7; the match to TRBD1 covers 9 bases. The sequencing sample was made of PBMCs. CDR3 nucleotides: TGTGCCAGCAGCTTAGGGGGACAGGGTTACGAGCAGTACTTC. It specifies CASSLGGQGYEQYF. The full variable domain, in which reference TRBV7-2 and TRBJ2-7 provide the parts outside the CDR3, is GAGVSQSPSNKVTEKGKDVELRCDPISGHTALYWYRQSLGQGLEFLIYFQGNSAPDKSGLPSDRFSAERTGGSVSTLTIQRTQQEDSAVYLCASSLGGQGYEQYFGPGTRLTVT.